The T cell receptor (beta chain) under discussion was sequenced for a study of T cell repertoires in cytomegalovirus infection (dated by TCRdb to about 2019). Looking at the study overall: Peptide stimulations targeted recently identified HLA-C-restricted CMV epitopes, whose presentation resists viral immunomodulation, together with well-studied HLA-B-restricted epitopes. The HLA type of each donor mattered for the analysis, because public TCR beta signatures pointed to carriage of CMV infection along with the matching HLA type. The research as a whole found: The ex vivo response was dominated by HLA-C-restricted CMV-specific TCR beta clonotypes, which also provided the single most frequent clonotype in two of eight donors. In both this cohort and an independent cohort of 350 to 400 donors, the cumulative frequency of public TCR beta family members distinguished carriers of CMV infection plus the relevant HLA type.

This clonotype was counted ten times or more. Its antigen specificity is not known. One base away there is no much larger clone; base qualities are not given. Sequencing was carried out with an Illumina HiSeq 1500. The public reads were quality trimmed at Q25 with fastp and then assembled into clones with MiXCR by TCRdb, keeping productive beta chains. One record per CDR3 amino acid sequence lists the most common genes and DNA. The sample table holds about 920,000 distinct CDR3 sequences, of which approximately 30% were seen once. Around an eighth of the sample is in the top ten clones. Sample treatment or condition, as interpreted from the label and publication: in vitro stimulation with specific CMV peptide epitopes to enrich CMV-specific T cells. CDR1 and CDR2, per the germline V gene, are SGHVS and FQNEAQ. The V and J ends are trimmed by 5 bases and 8 bases, leaving 27 bases between them. From cysteine to phenylalanine, the CDR3 is 18 amino acids long. Of the read, only the CDR3 DNA is kept; its 54 bases are in frame from base 1.

This TCR was recovered from a human donor in good health (CMV status not recorded). Some clones in this sample may be carry-over from other donors' samples. Recombination joined TRBV7-8 with TRBJ1-4, with an unclear D gene assignment. The input for sequencing was cultured CD8+ T cells from PBMCs, taken from culture after CMV antigen stimulation. In nucleotides, the sequence is TGTGCCAGCAGCCTTGGACGGTGGCGGAGGGTAACGGAGGAAAAACTGTTTTTT. Translated, it reads CASSLGRWRRVTEEKLFF.